Included here is one TCR beta chain sequence, with context. Its target antigen remains unknown. No quality values exist for individual bases; no much larger clone is one base distant. The CDR3 starts with the cysteine, ends with the phenylalanine, and has 15 residues. Of the read, only the CDR3 DNA is kept; its 45 bases are in frame from base 1. CDR1 is given as SGHTA and CDR2 as FQGNSA, both from the germline V gene. Deletion took 4 bases off V and 0 bases off J, with a span of 10 bases between the germline ends. TCR cDNA was synthesized by 5'RACE template switching, which introduced a universal primer site and unique molecular identifiers. Priming for cDNA synthesis came from both the TCR alpha and TCR beta constant segments. Libraries were amplified in two PCR steps, with sample barcodes and sequencing adapters added in the second step. Sequencing of libraries was done on Illumina HiSeq 2500 (2x100 bp) or NovaSeq (2x150 bp). As for the authors' bioinformatics: MIGEC was used to demultiplex reads and collapse the reads into UMI consensus sequences, and MiXCR was used for V(D)J alignment. Clonotypes responding to the vaccine were identified with edgeR on replicate PBMC samples, with the criteria of FDR below 0.01 and a log2 fold change above 5 up to day 15. Bulk clonotypes were assigned CD4 or CD8 identity according to which sequenced CD4 or CD8 repertoire held them at higher abundance. TCRdb took the public reads, trimmed them with fastp at Q25, ran MiXCR for clone calling and kept in-frame beta chains. One record per CDR3 amino acid sequence lists the most common genes and DNA. TCRdb assigned the V and J calls; the authors' analysis was not used. Recorded for this sample are 510,000 or so distinct CDR3 sequences; 15% to 20% of them occurred a single time. Of the sample, 13% to 15% is held by the ten largest clones.

The data belong to a study of T cells after yellow fever vaccination (dated by TCRdb to between 2018 and 2020). Context from the whole study: Libraries from fractions with low cell numbers were prepared with the SMART-Seq v4 Ultra Low Input RNA kit. Blood was drawn at multiple timepoints before and after primary and secondary immunization, with bulk PBMC replicates and cell subsets isolated. Two healthy male donors made up the cohort, one aged 18 to 29 years and the other aged 30 to 40 years. To follow T-cell clones before and after primary and booster YFV17D yellow fever vaccination, bulk TCR alpha and beta repertoires were sequenced over time.

Overall study results and their limits: The study included only a couple of donors, which limits how far the findings can be generalized. A small fraction of clonotypes showed up in both the CD4 and CD8 compartments, probably as a result of convergent recombination. The secondary T-cell response was weaker than the primary response but faster, peaking on day 5 instead of day 15. Computational filtering was needed because FACS-sorted repertoires could contain abundant contaminating clonotypes from the bulk population. After the booster, most clones that had expanded after primary vaccination were detected again (approximately 96% of CD4 and around nine tenths of CD8), suggesting broad maintenance of memory.

The treatment or condition label for this specimen denotes: live attenuated yellow fever vaccine strain. At each blood-draw timepoint, two biological replicates of bulk PBMCs were obtained. PBMCs were isolated from peripheral blood using a standard Ficoll-Paque protocol. TriZol was used to extract RNA from bulk PBMCs, CD4 and CD8 fractions, and dextramer-positive and dextramer-negative fractions. Recombination linked TRBV7-2 to TRBJ2-1; no D gene can be assigned with confidence. Sequencing used PBMCs, obtained 15 days after the yellow fever booster vaccination. The origin of this receptor is a young man who received the YFV17D yellow fever vaccine. The DNA sequence is as follows: TGTGCCAGCAGCTACGTTTTCAGCTCCTACAATGAGCAGTTCTTC. Translation gives CASSYVFSSYNEQFF. With the portions outside the CDR3 filled from the reference TRBV7-2 and TRBJ2-1 genes, the complete variable region becomes GAGVSQSPSNKVTEKGKDVELRCDPISGHTALYWYRQSLGQGLEFLIYFQGNSAPDKSGLPSDRFSAERTGGSVSTLTIQRTQQEDSAVYLCASSYVFSSYNEQFFGPGTRLTVL.